This TCR beta chain was retrieved from a study of cytomegalovirus exposure and HLA in healthy donors. PCR amplification relied on 60 Vbeta primers (plus 13 Jbeta primers). The assay was immunoSEQ multiplex PCR, and TCRdb's table has in-frame clones only and misses some. The table lists under 110,000 clones, under 80% of them singletons, with 5% to 7% in the top ten. Study findings and constraints: CMV serostatus stood as the only immune exposure information on hand. Researchers left out some V segments, among them TRBV6-2 and TRBV6-3, as indistinguishable. In vitro data verified three CMV-associated chains as specific for CMV antigens.

Comment on this clone: What it binds is not known.

Donors likely had unrecorded immune exposures despite being nominally healthy when sampled. Germline CDR1 is SGHRS and CDR2 is YFSETQ. The trim removed 5 bases at V and 6 bases at J, leaving 22 bases unmatched. The CDR3 is made up of 19 amino acids. This receptor was obtained from a woman aged 45-59 years in good health and CMV-seropositive. The chain carries TRBV5-1 and TRBJ2-7, with 11 nucleotides matching TRBD2. Sequenced input: PBMCs. CDR3 sequence reads: CASSRPQGLAVTLSAEQYF. The CDR3 coding sequence is TGCGCCAGCAGTCGACCACAGGGACTAGCGGTTACCCTTTCTGCCGAGCAGTACTTC.